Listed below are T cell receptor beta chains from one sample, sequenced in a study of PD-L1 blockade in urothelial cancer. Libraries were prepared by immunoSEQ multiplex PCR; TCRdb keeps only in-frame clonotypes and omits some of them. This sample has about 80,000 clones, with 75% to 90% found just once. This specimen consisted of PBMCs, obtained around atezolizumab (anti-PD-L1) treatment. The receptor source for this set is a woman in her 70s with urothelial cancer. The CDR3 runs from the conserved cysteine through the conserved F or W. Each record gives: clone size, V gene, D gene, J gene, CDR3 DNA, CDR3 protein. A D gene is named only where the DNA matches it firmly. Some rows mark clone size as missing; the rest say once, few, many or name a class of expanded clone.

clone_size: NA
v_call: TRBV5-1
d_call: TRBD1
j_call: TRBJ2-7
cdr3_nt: TGCGCCAGCAGCTTAAACCGGGACAGTAACGAGCAGTACTTC
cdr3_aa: CASSLNRDSNEQYF

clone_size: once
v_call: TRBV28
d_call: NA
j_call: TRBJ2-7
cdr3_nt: TGTGCCAGCAGTTTATGGGCCCGGGGAGACTACGAGCAGTACTTC
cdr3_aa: CASSLWARGDYEQYF

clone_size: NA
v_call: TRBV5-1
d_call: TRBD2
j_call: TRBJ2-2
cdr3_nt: TGCGCCAGCAGCTTGGCTAGCGGGTACACCGGGGAGCTGTTTTTT
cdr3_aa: CASSLASGYTGELFF

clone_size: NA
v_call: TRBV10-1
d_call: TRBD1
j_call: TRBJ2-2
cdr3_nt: TGCGCCAGCAGCACCGGGACAGTGAACACCGGGGAGCTGTTTTTT
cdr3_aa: CASSTGTVNTGELFF

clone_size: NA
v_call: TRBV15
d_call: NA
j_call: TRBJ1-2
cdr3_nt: TGTGCCACCAGCAGAGATCCTCCCGTACAGGGTCCAAAATACTTC
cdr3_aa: CATSRDPPVQGPKYF

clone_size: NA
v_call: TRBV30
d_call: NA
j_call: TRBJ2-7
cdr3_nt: TGTGCCTGGAGTGTACAGGGCTACGAGCAGTACTTC
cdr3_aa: CAWSVQGYEQYF

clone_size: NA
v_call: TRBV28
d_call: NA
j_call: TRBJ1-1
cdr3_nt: TGTGCCAGCAACCGCGTTAGAGGCTCTGAAGCTTTCTTT
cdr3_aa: CASNRVRGSEAFF

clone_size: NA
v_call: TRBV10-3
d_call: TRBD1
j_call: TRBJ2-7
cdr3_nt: TGTGCCATCAGTGTGGAGACAGGGTACGAGCAGTACTTC
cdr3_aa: CAISVETGYEQYF

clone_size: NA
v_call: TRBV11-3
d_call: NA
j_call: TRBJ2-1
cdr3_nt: TGTGCCAGCAGCGCGCGGCGGGGAGAAAGGAATGAGCAGTTCTTC
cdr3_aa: CASSARRGERNEQFF

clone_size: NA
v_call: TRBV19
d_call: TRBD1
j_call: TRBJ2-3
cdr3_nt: TGTGCCAGTAGTATACAGGGGGCCCGCCCAGATACGCAGTATTTT
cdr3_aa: CASSIQGARPDTQYF

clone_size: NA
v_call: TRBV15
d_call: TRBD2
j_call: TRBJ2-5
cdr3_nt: TGTGCCACCAGCAGAGCCGAGGGAGCGGGAGGCCAAGAGACCCAGTACTTC
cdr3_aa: CATSRAEGAGGQETQYF

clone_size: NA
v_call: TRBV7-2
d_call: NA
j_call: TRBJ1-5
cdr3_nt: TGTGCCAGCAGCCCAATGGCCCTGGGCAGCAATCAGCCCCAGCATTTT
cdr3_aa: CASSPMALGSNQPQHF

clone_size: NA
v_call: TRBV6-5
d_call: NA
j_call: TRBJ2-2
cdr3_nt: TGTGCCAGCAGGAAGACACTAGCGAACACCGGGGAGCTGTTTTTT
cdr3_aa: CASRKTLANTGELFF

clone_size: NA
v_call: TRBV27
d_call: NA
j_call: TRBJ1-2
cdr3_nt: TGTGCCAGCAGTTTATTGGACAGAAACTATGGCTACACCTTC
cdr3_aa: CASSLLDRNYGYTF

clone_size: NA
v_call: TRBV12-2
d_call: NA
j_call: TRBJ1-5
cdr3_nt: TGTGCAAGTCGCTTAGCAGGGGGTTCGGATCAGCCCCAGCATTTT
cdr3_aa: CASRLAGGSDQPQHF